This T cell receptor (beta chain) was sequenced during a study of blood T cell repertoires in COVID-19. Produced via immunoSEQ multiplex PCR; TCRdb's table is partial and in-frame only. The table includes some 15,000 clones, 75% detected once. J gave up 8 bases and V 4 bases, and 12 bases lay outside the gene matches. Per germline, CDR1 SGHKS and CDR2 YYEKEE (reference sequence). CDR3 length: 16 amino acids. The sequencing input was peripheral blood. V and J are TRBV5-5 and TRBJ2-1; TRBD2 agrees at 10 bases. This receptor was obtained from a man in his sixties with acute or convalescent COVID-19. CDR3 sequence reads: CASSRNAGTSAYEQFF. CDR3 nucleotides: TGTGCCAGCAGCAGAAACGCCGGGACTAGCGCATATGAGCAGTTCTTC.